The 29 T cell receptor beta chains below all came from one sample that was sequenced in a study of CD8 T cells in ankylosing spondylitis. Overall study findings and caveats: Characteristic, it appeared, of ankylosing spondylitis blood was a TCR beta motif of eight or nine highly homologous variants.

TCRdb re-derived calls from the 5' RACE reads in MiXCR, one entry per CDR3 protein. The sample carries about 390,000 distinct CDR3 sequences, 20% to 25% recorded once. Their cognate antigens are unknown. The sample was blood, either unsorted or a sorted T cell fraction (not recorded which). The source of these receptors is a male donor with ankylosing spondylitis.

This clonotype turned up a few times. The chain couples TRBV6-5 to TRBJ1-4; the D gene is possibly TRBD1 (5 bases). The CDR3 covers 15 residues. Trimming took 0 bases from V and 8 from J, leaving 13 bases between them. From germline, CDR1 is MNHEY and CDR2 SVGAGI. CDR3 sequence (DNA): TGTGCCAGCAGTTACTCGAGGGGAGATCCGGAAAAACTGTTTTTT. As protein: CASSYSRGDPEKLFF.

This clonotype came up a few times. The J gene is TRBJ1-5, the V gene TRBV20-1; D is perhaps TRBD1 (5 bases). The CDR3 length is 14 residues. Germline V gives CDR1 DFQATT, CDR2 SNEGSKA (reference sequence). V gave up 6 bases and J gave up 4 bases, with 16 bases separating them. This chain's CDR3 is CSATHGTDNQPQHF. CDR3 sequence (DNA): TGCAGTGCCACCCACGGGACGGATAATCAGCCCCAGCATTTT.

This clonotype was counted between two and nine times. The chain links TRBV10-3 to TRBJ2-7, with D tentatively TRBD2 (6 bases). Germline V gene data show CDR1 as ENHRY and CDR2 as SYGVKD. The CDR3 contains 14 residues. Trimming cost V 2 bases and J 0 bases, with 8 bases left between them. CDR3 DNA: TGTGCCATCAGTGAGCCGGGACTCTCCTACGAGCAGTACTTC. This translates into CAISEPGLSYEQYF.

This clonotype was seen more than once but under ten times. The chain employs TRBV5-1 and TRBJ2-5; 10 nucleotides agree with TRBD2. V gave up 2 bases and J gave up 4 bases; unmatched junction bases: 2. The CDR3 is 14 amino acids. Looked up from germline, CDR1 is SGHRS and CDR2 is YFSETQ. The CDR3 sequence: CASSFQREGETQYF. The DNA for the CDR3 is TGCGCCAGCAGCTTTCAGCGGGAGGGAGAGACCCAGTACTTC.

In this sample, this clonotype turned up a few times. This chain links TRBV7-2 with TRBJ2-2; no definite D call. V gave up 0 bases and J gave up 8 bases, with 7 bases separating them. The CDR3 runs 13 residues. Germline V gene lookup returns CDR1 SGHTA and CDR2 FQGNSA. The CDR3 DNA reads as TGTGCCAGCAGCTTAGCGGTTCGAGGGGAGCTGTTTTTT. Its protein product is CASSLAVRGELFF.

V and J are TRBV15 and TRBJ2-5, with unresolved D. This CDR3 is built from 14 residues. Trimming cost V 3 bases and J 2 bases, with 10 bases left between them. Germline V gene sequence: CDR1 LNHNV, CDR2 YYDKDF (reference sequence). CDR3 bases: TGTGCCACCAGCAGCGGTAGTGGACAAGAGACCCAGTACTTC. Translated: CATSSGSGQETQYF.

This clonotype was counted a few times. CDR3 region: CASSRTSGEYNEQFF. The CDR3 DNA sequence: TGTGCCAGCAGCCGAACTAGCGGGGAATACAATGAGCAGTTCTTC. This chain joins TRBV6-1 and TRBJ2-1; TRBD2 matches at 10 bases. With 6 bases clipped from V and 4 bases from J, the junction kept 6 bases outside the gene matches. The germline V gene has CDR1 MNHNS and CDR2 SASEGT. The CDR3 totals 15 residues.

V and J are TRBV18 and TRBJ1-3, with TRBD1 as a possible D gene (6 bases). Germline V gene data show CDR1 as KGHSH and CDR2 as LQKENI. The CDR3 is made up of 16 amino acids. V lost 3 bases, J lost 2 bases, and 14 bases lay in between. The CDR3 DNA reads TGTGCCAGCTCACCGAACCAGGGGTCCGCTGGAAACACCATATATTTT. Protein sequence: CASSPNQGSAGNTIYF.

A few counts support this clonotype. For the CDR3, the DNA is TGCAGCGTTCCGAAGCGGGAAAGCTCCTACAATGAGCAGTTCTTC. Translated: CSVPKRESSYNEQFF. The V and J genes are TRBV29-1 and TRBJ2-1, with 7 bases lining up with TRBD2. The CDR3 sequence is 15 residues long. Germline V lookup: CDR1 SQVTM, CDR2 ANQGSEA. V lost 5 bases, J lost 0 bases, and 7 bases stayed unmatched.

The table lists this clonotype with a few counts. The chain uses TRBV29-1 and TRBJ1-1; 7 bases align to TRBD1. Trimming took 2 bases from V and 4 from J; bases not matched to a gene: 4. Looked up from germline, CDR1 is SQVTM and CDR2 is ANQGSEA. The length of the CDR3 is 13 residues. This CDR3 is CSVEKSGGTEAFF. As DNA, the CDR3 is TGCAGCGTTGAAAAATCAGGGGGCACTGAAGCTTTCTTT.

The V and J genes are TRBV7-2 and TRBJ2-1; D assignment may be TRBD1 or TRBD2 (6 bases each). The V gene's germline CDR1 is SGHTA and CDR2 FQGNSA. The CDR3 has 16 amino acids. V was shortened by 0 bases and J by 1 base, with 10 bases between the two germline ends. The CDR3 spells CASSLAGGASYNEQFF. For the CDR3, the DNA is TGTGCCAGCAGCTTAGCGGGGGGCGCTTCCTACAATGAGCAGTTCTTC.

The chain combines TRBV7-9 with TRBJ1-1, with unresolved D. The V gene's germline CDR1 is SEHNR and CDR2 FQNEAQ (reference sequence). The CDR3 totals 15 residues. Trimming took 4 bases from V and 0 from J, leaving 12 bases between them. The CDR3 nucleotides are TGTGCCAGCAGCTCATCGCGGCGGGTGAACACTGAAGCTTTCTTT. Amino acid sequence: CASSSSRRVNTEAFF. The full variable domain, in which reference TRBV7-9 and TRBJ1-1 provide the parts outside the CDR3, is DTGVSQNPRHKITKRGQNVTFRCDPISEHNRLYWYRQTLGQGPEFLTYFQNEAQLEKSRLLSDRFSAERPKGSFSTLEIQRTEQGDSAMYLCASSSSRRVNTEAFFGQGTRLTVV.

Only a few counts were recorded for this clonotype. This sequence joins TRBV12-3 or TRBV12-4 and TRBJ2-3; D is unclear. The CDR3 runs to 14 residues. V shed 6 bases and J shed 2 bases, with 12 bases lying between them. Here the CDR3 reads CASRPPIYTDTQYF. The CDR3 coding sequence is TGTGCCAGCAGGCCCCCGATATACACAGATACGCAGTATTTT.

This clonotype came up many times. This chain links TRBV12-3 or TRBV12-4 with TRBJ2-2, with a weak D call TRBD2 (6 bases). With 3 bases removed from V and 0 bases from J, the gap between germline ends came to 8 bases. This CDR3 spans 15 amino acids. CDR3 bases: TGTGCCAGCAGTTTTAGCGGAACGAACACCGGGGAGCTGTTTTTT. It specifies CASSFSGTNTGELFF.

This clonotype occurred a few times. The CDR3 is CASSQRTQETQYF. As DNA, the CDR3 is TGTGCCAGCAGCCAACGAACCCAAGAGACCCAGTACTTC. This chain uses TRBV3-1 with TRBJ2-5; no definite D call. CDR3 length: 13 residues. Per the germline V gene, CDR1 is LGHDT and CDR2 is YNNKEL (reference sequence). Trimming cost V 2 bases and J 1 base, with 5 bases left between them.

At least ten counts were recorded for this clonotype. The chain recombines TRBV7-2 with TRBJ2-1, with D hard to call. Germline-derived CDR1 and CDR2 are SGHTA and FQGNSA. V shed 5 bases and J shed 3 bases, with 5 bases lying between them. The CDR3 contains 12 residues. Here the CDR3 DNA reads TGTGCCAGCAGCCTAGTCTACAATGAGCAGTTCTTC. Translation: CASSLVYNEQFF.

The rearrangement links TRBV25-1 to TRBJ2-2; 7 nucleotides line up with TRBD2. The CDR3 consists of 16 residues. V was pared by 1 base and J by 4 bases, with 6 bases of the junction left unmatched. Germline assignment: CDR1 MGHDK and CDR2 SYGVNS. CDR3 in amino acids: CASSELTGGGTGELFF. In nucleotides, the CDR3 is TGTGCCAGCAGTGAATTAACGGGAGGAGGCACCGGGGAGCTGTTTTTT.

A few counts support this clonotype. The chain combines TRBV7-9 with TRBJ1-3, with D hard to call. This CDR3 is 14 amino acids long. Germline V gives CDR1 SEHNR, CDR2 FQNEAQ (reference sequence). The V and J ends lost 0 bases and 4 bases respectively, with 7 bases between them. CDR3: CASSLATGGNTIYF. CDR3 DNA sequence: TGTGCCAGCAGCTTAGCGACGGGAGGAAACACCATATATTTT.

This clonotype was seen more than once but under ten times. The rearrangement uses TRBV7-9 and TRBJ2-5; 14 positions agree with TRBD2. The V gene end was trimmed by 7 bases and the J gene end by 4 bases; junction bases not matched to a gene: 2. Germline CDR1 is SEHNR and CDR2 is FQNEAQ (reference sequence). CDR3 length equals 14 residues. CDR3 coding DNA: TGTGCCAGCACCGGGACTAGCGGGAGAGAGACCCAGTACTTC. It yields the protein CASTGTSGRETQYF.

This clonotype was picked up many times. The chain recombines TRBV5-5 with TRBJ2-1; TRBD2 matches 9 bases. The CDR3 covers 13 residues. V lost 5 bases to trimming and J lost 7 bases; unmatched junction nucleotides: 4. Germline CDR1 is SGHKS and CDR2 is YYEKEE (reference sequence). This CDR3 reads CASSSGSRNEQFF. Here the CDR3 DNA reads TGTGCCAGCAGTAGCGGGAGTAGAAATGAGCAGTTCTTC.

The chain couples TRBV11-2 to TRBJ1-1; D may be TRBD1 (6 bases). Trimming removed 1 base at V and 4 bases at J, with 10 bases between. Germline CDR1 reads SGHAT; CDR2 reads FQNNGV. The CDR3 has 14 residues. Here the CDR3 reads CASSLGGPVTEAFF. CDR3 DNA sequence: TGTGCCAGCAGCTTAGGGGGGCCGGTCACTGAAGCTTTCTTT.

The chain couples TRBV11-2 to TRBJ2-3, with 10 bases matching TRBD2. Germline CDR1 SGHAT, CDR2 FQNNGV. The CDR3 has 16 residues. V lost 1 base and J lost 4; bases outside the gene matches: 5. The CDR3 sequence: CASSLGSSGSADTQYF. CDR3 DNA: TGTGCCAGCAGCTTAGGATCTAGCGGGAGTGCAGATACGCAGTATTTT.

This clonotype was seen more than once but under ten times. The chain recombines TRBV7-9 with TRBJ1-4; D is unclear. This CDR3 region has 14 residues. V lost 1 base and J lost 4, with 7 bases in between. Germline values: CDR1 SEHNR, CDR2 FQNEAQ (reference sequence). The CDR3 sequence is CASSLVPNNEKLFF. CDR3 in DNA: TGTGCCAGCAGCTTAGTACCGAATAATGAAAAACTGTTTTTT.

This clonotype was seen more than once but under ten times. The chain uses TRBV2 and TRBJ2-6; TRBD2 agrees at 7 bases. The CDR3 contains 17 residues. In germline, CDR1 is SNHLY, CDR2 FYNNEI. V trimming: 9 bases; J trimming: 1 base; junction bases outside the gene matches: 12. CDR3 residues: CARGGGGQPSGANVLTF. The CDR3 DNA reads as TGTGCCAGGGGAGGCGGGGGTCAGCCTTCTGGGGCCAACGTCCTGACTTTC.

V gene TRBV7-2 combines with J gene TRBJ2-1; 9 bases are shared with TRBD2. Germline loops: CDR1 SGHTA, CDR2 FQGNSA. This CDR3 contains 15 residues. J lost 7 bases, V lost 6 bases, and 10 bases had no gene match. The CDR3 reads CASRTQSGRKNEQFF. CDR3 in DNA: TGTGCCAGCAGAACCCAGAGCGGGAGGAAGAATGAGCAGTTCTTC.

The genes are TRBV3-1 and TRBJ1-4; the D is unclear. CDR1 is LGHDT and CDR2 is YNNKEL in the germline V gene (reference sequence). With 0 bases removed from V and 8 bases from J, the gap between germline ends came to 10 bases. This CDR3 has 14 amino acids. DNA of the CDR3: TGTGCCAGCAGCCAAGAAAGTAAGACCGAAAAACTGTTTTTT. Translating gives CASSQESKTEKLFF.

The sample holds a few counts of this clonotype. The chain recombines TRBV6-5 with TRBJ2-2; 7 nucleotides line up with TRBD2. J gave up 4 bases and V 4 bases, and 9 bases lay outside the gene matches. This CDR3 is built from 16 residues. Germline V gene data show CDR1 as MNHEY and CDR2 as SVGAGI. The CDR3 reads CASSSGSGWTTGELFF. The CDR3 DNA reads as TGTGCCAGCAGTTCGGGTAGCGGGTGGACCACCGGGGAGCTGTTTTTT.

The sample holds many counts of this clonotype. The V and J genes are TRBV7-9 and TRBJ2-7; no firm D call. Germline-derived CDR1 and CDR2 are SEHNR and FQNEAQ (reference sequence). Trimming removed 3 bases at V and 0 bases at J, with 9 bases between. The length of the CDR3 is 14 residues. Here the CDR3 reads CASSFTVSSYEQYF. In nucleotides, the CDR3 is TGTGCCAGCAGCTTTACGGTTAGCTCCTACGAGCAGTACTTC.

This clonotype was detected a few times. The rearrangement uses TRBV19 and TRBJ2-6, with 10 bases fitting TRBD1. With V trimmed by 3 bases and J by 4 bases, 24 bases remained unmatched. Germline CDR1 LNHDA, CDR2 SQIVND (reference sequence). The CDR3 spans 23 residues. The CDR3 bases are TGTGCCAGTAGTATCCGGGACAGGGGCGACATAAGCGGGAGTGCTTTGGGGGCCAACGTCCTGACTTTC. Translated, it gives CASSIRDRGDISGSALGANVLTF.